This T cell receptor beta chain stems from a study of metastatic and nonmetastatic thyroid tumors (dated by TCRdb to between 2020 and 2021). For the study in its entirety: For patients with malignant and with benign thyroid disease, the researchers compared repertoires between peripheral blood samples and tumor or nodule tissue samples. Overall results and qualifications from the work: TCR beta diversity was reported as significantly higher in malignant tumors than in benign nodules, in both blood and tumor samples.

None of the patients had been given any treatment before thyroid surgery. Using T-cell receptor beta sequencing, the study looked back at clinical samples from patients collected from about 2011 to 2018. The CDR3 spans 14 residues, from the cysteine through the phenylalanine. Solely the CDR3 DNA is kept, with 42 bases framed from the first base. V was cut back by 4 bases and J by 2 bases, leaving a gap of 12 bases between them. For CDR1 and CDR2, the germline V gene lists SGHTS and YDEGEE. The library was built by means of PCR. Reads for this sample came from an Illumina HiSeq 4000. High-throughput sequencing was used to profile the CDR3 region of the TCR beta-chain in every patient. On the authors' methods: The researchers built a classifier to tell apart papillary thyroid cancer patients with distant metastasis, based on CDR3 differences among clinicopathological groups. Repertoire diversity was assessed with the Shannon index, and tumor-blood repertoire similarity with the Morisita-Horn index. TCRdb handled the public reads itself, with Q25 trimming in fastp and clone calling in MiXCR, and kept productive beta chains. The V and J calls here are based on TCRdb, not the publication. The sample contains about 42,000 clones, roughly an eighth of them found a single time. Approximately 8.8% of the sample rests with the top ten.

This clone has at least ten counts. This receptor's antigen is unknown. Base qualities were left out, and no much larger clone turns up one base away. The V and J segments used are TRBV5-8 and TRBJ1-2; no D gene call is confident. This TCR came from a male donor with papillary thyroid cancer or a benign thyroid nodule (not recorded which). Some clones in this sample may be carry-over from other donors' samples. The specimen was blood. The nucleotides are TGTGCCAGCAGCCTTGGATGGTACAACTATGGCTACACCTTC. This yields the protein CASSLGWYNYGYTF. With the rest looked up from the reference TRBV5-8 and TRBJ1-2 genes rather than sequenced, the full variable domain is EAGVTQSPTHLIKTRGQQATLRCSPISGHTSVYWYQQALGLGLQFLLWYDEGEERNRGNFPPRFSGRQFPNYSSELNVNALELEDSALYLCASSLGWYNYGYTFGSGTRLTVV.